This T cell receptor beta chain stems from a study of PD-L1 blockade in urothelial cancer. Study as a whole: The patients had undergone anywhere from 0 to 3 prior chemotherapy regimens.

About this clone: Its antigen is as yet unknown.

The data were produced by immunoSEQ multiplex PCR, yet TCRdb's version contains in-frame clones alone and is incomplete. The sample carries tens of thousands of clones, around four fifths recorded once. CDR3 length: 16 residues. V lost 2 bases to trimming and J lost 6 bases; unmatched junction nucleotides: 6. The germline V gene encodes CDR1 KGHSH and CDR2 LQKENI. General study points: Below-median pretreatment blood TCR clonality predicted better survival. Tumor-associated clones in blood expanded more at 3 weeks in durable-benefit patients.

This sample's time point: pretreatment peripheral blood. The genes are TRBV18 and TRBJ2-2; 10 bases line up with TRBD2. Sequenced material: PBMCs, taken around atezolizumab (anti-PD-L1) treatment. This TCR derives from an older man with urothelial cancer. CDR3: CASSPALAGSAGELFF. The CDR3 DNA sequence: TGTGCCAGCTCACCAGCACTAGCGGGATCCGCCGGGGAGCTGTTTTTT.